The next 10 T cell receptor beta chains were all read from a single sample in a study of human T cells and chemical hapten exposure (dated by TCRdb to 2020 to 2022). Receptors were amplified or captured by RACE. The reads were generated on a NextSeq 500. TCRdb applied fastp at Q25 and MiXCR to the public reads, then kept only in-frame beta chains. Each entry is one CDR3 protein sequence, shown with its most common DNA and genes. The sample yields some 300,000 distinct CDR3 sequences; 5.5% were counted once. In total, the top ten clones hold less than 9% of the sample. Sample time point, as interpreted from the label and publication: pre-sensitization, week 0. In the paper's terms, the treatment or condition label means: therapeutic diphenylcyclopropenone sensitization with weekly scalp DPC. The material was whole blood, obtained in connection with sensitization to the hapten diphenylcyclopropenone (DPC). Receptors originate from a woman aged 18-30 years with alopecia areata. Some clones in this sample may be carry-over from other donors' samples.

This clonotype has more than one count but fewer than ten. The CDR3 region has the DNA TGTGCCAGCAGCCCCGGGTGGTCCTATAATTCACCCCTCCACTTT. Its translation is CASSPGWSYNSPLHF. The V gene is TRBV7-6, the J gene TRBJ1-6; no clear D gene. Germline CDR1 is SGHVS and CDR2 is FNYEAQ. Trimming removed 5 bases at V and 1 base at J, with 9 bases between. The CDR3 has 15 residues. Full variable domain (missing parts from reference TRBV7-6 and TRBJ1-6): GAGVSQSPRYKVTKRGQDVALRCDPISGHVSLYWYRQALGQGPEFLTYFNYEAQQDKSGLPNDRFSAERPEGSISTLTIQRTEQRDSAMYRCASSPGWSYNSPLHFGNGTRLTVT.

This clonotype was counted between two and nine times. DNA for the CDR3: TGTGCCAGCAGTTTTCTGCCCAGAGGAGGCCAGCAGTACTTC. This gives the protein CASSFLPRGGQQYF. V gene TRBV12-3 or TRBV12-4 combines with J gene TRBJ2-7; D might be TRBD2 (5 bases). The CDR3 is made up of 14 amino acids. Trimming took 3 bases from V and 8 from J, leaving 17 bases between them.

This clonotype has just a few counts. V gene TRBV4-1 combines with J gene TRBJ2-7, with 11 positions matching TRBD1. The CDR3 loop spans 15 amino acids. The ends lost 5 bases at V and 7 bases at J; junction bases unmatched: 10. Germline CDR1 MGHRA, CDR2 YSYEKL. Here the CDR3 DNA reads TGCGCCAGCAGCTACAACCGGGACAGGGGGTTTGAGCAGTACTTC. It encodes CASSYNRDRGFEQYF.

This clonotype was seen ten or more times. V gene TRBV6-5 combines with J gene TRBJ2-3; D is tentatively TRBD1 or TRBD2 (5 bases each). CDR1 and CDR2 (germline): MNHEY, SVGAGI. CDR3 length equals 13 residues. Trimming stripped 11 bases from V and 1 base from J, with 13 bases between. The CDR3 bases are TGTGCCGGTCGGGACCCTCGCACAGATACGCAGTATTTT. Its protein is CAGRDPRTDTQYF.

This clonotype has just a few counts. The chain is built from TRBV6-2 or TRBV6-3 and TRBJ2-1; 7 positions agree with TRBD1. CDR1 is MNHEY and CDR2 is SVGEGT in the germline V gene. This CDR3 has 14 amino acids. The V segment lost 6 bases and the J segment 5 bases; nucleotides outside the gene matches: 7. This chain's CDR3 is CASRPGQRNNEQFF. The CDR3 coding sequence is TGTGCCAGCAGGCCGGGACAGAGGAACAATGAGCAGTTCTTC.

This clonotype was counted ten times or more. V usage is TRBV2 and J usage is TRBJ1-4, with 7 bases that match TRBD1. The V gene end was trimmed by 4 bases and the J gene end by 3 bases; junction bases not matched to a gene: 14. CDR3 length: 18 amino acids. The germline V gene encodes CDR1 SNHLY and CDR2 FYNNEI. DNA for the CDR3: TGTGCCAGCAGTGGCCCTTTGGAAACAGGGGACCCTAATGAAAAACTGTTTTTT. It is translated as CASSGPLETGDPNEKLFF. Filled out from reference TRBV2 and TRBJ1-4, the complete variable domain reads EPEVTQTPSHQVTQMGQEVILRCVPISNHLYFYWYRQILGQKVEFLVSFYNNEISEKSEIFDDQFSVERPDGSNFTLKIRSTKLEDSAMYFCASSGPLETGDPNEKLFFGSGTQLSVL.

This clonotype was counted between two and nine times. The J gene is TRBJ2-2, the V gene TRBV5-6; 12 bases line up with TRBD2. Germline V gene lookup returns CDR1 SGHDT and CDR2 YYEEEE. The CDR3 has 16 amino acids. V was clipped by 4 bases and J by 4 bases; unmatched bases: 5. DNA of the CDR3: TGTGCCAGCAGCCGACTAGCGGGGGCCCTCACCGGGGAGCTGTTTTTT. This encodes CASSRLAGALTGELFF.

V gene TRBV20-1 combines with J gene TRBJ1-1; TRBD1 might be the D (5 bases). V gave up 3 bases and J gave up 1 base, with 9 bases separating them. Germline-derived CDR1 and CDR2 are DFQATT and SNEGSKA (reference sequence). There are 13 residues in the CDR3. The CDR3 DNA is TGCAGTGCTAGTGGCAGGGAGAACACTGAAGCTTTCTTT. Its protein product is CSASGRENTEAFF.

This clonotype appeared many times. This chain links TRBV4-2 with TRBJ1-3; D might be TRBD1 (6 bases). Trimming left V 2 bases short and J 2 bases short, with 10 bases between. Per germline, CDR1 LGHNA and CDR2 YNFKEQ. CDR3 length: 15 residues. In DNA form, the CDR3 reads TGTGCCAGCAGCCAAAGGGGGTCTACTGGAAACACCATATATTTT. Translated: CASSQRGSTGNTIYF.

This clonotype was observed at least ten times. The rearrangement joins TRBV6-1 to TRBJ1-5, with D perhaps matching TRBD1 (6 bases). Germline CDR1 reads MNHNS; CDR2 reads SASEGT. V was shortened by 3 bases and J by 3 bases, with 15 bases between the two germline ends. The CDR3 runs to 16 residues. CDR3 sequence: CASSDQGRGNNQPQHF. The CDR3 DNA is TGTGCCAGCAGTGATCAGGGCAGGGGAAACAATCAGCCCCAGCATTTT.